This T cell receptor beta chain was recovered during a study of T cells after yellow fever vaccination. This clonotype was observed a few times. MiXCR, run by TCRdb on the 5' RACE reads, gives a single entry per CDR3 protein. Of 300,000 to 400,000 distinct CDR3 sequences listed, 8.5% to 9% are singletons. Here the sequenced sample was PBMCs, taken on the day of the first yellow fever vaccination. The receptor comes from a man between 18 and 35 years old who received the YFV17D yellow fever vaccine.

Here the CDR3 DNA reads TGTGCCAGCAGCTTAGCAGGGCTTGTGCCTGGGGACTCTGGAAACACCATATATTTT. Its translation: CASSLAGLVPGDSGNTIYF. The rearrangement links TRBV11-1 to TRBJ1-3; D is uncertain. The CDR3 has 19 amino acids. Trimming took 0 bases from V and 0 from J, leaving 18 bases between them. Germline-derived CDR1 and CDR2 are SGHAT and FQDESV (reference sequence).